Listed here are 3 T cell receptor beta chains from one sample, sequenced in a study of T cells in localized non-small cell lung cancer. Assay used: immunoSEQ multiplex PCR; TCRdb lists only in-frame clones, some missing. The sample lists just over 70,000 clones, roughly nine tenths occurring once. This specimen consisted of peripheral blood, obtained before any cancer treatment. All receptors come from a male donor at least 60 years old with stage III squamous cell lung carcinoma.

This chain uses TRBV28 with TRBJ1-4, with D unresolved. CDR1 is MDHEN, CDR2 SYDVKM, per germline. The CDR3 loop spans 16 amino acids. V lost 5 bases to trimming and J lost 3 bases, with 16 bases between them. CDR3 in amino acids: CASSPYRGTANEKLFF. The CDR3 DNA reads TGTGCCAGCAGTCCTTACCGAGGAACTGCTAATGAAAAACTGTTTTTT.

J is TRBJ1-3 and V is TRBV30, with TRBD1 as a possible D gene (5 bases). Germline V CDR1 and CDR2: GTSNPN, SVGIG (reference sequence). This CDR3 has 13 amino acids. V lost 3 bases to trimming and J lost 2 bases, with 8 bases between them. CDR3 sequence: CAWRRGTGNTIYF. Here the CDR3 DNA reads TGTGCCTGGAGGCGGGGGACTGGAAACACCATATATTTT.

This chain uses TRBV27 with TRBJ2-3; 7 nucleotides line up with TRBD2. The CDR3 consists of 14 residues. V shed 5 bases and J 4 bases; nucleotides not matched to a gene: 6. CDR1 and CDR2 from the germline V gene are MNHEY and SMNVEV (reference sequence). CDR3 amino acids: CASSAGLGADTQYF. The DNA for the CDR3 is TGTGCCAGCAGTGCCGGACTAGGGGCAGATACGCAGTATTTT.